Listed below are T cell receptor beta chains from one sample, sequenced in a study of cytomegalovirus exposure and HLA in healthy donors. Produced via immunoSEQ multiplex PCR; TCRdb's table is partial and in-frame only. The repertoire holds 200,000 or so clones, with 78% as singletons. Sequenced: PBMCs. These receptors came from a woman between 25 and 40 years old in good health and CMV-seropositive. CDR3s include the opening cysteine and the closing phenylalanine or tryptophan. D genes are given only for firm matches. Some rows mark clone size as missing; the rest say once, few, many or name a class of expanded clone.

d_gene: -
j_gene: TRBJ2-5
abundance: -
v_gene: TRBV5-1
CDR3aa: CASSFAPTGIQETQYF
CDR3nt: TGCGCCAGCAGCTTTGCACCAACAGGAATTCAAGAGACCCAGTACTTC

d_gene: TRBD1
j_gene: TRBJ2-2
abundance: once
v_gene: TRBV19
CDR3aa: CASSEDRGNTGELFF
CDR3nt: TGTGCCAGTAGTGAGGACAGGGGGAACACCGGGGAGCTGTTTTTT

d_gene: -
j_gene: TRBJ1-5
abundance: -
v_gene: TRBV7-9
CDR3aa: CASSDSSNQPQHF
CDR3nt: TGTGCCAGCAGCGACAGTAGCAATCAGCCCCAGCATTTT

d_gene: -
j_gene: TRBJ2-7
abundance: -
v_gene: TRBV19
CDR3aa: CASSSLVTDEQYF
CDR3nt: TGTGCCAGTTCATCCTTAGTAACTGACGAGCAGTACTTC

d_gene: -
j_gene: TRBJ2-3
abundance: -
v_gene: TRBV6-6
CDR3aa: CASSDWTPDTQYF
CDR3nt: TGTGCCAGCAGTGACTGGACTCCAGATACGCAGTATTTT

d_gene: -
j_gene: TRBJ1-1
abundance: once
v_gene: TRBV18
CDR3aa: CASSTGFEAFF
CDR3nt: TGTGCCAGCTCAACAGGTTTTGAAGCTTTCTTT

d_gene: -
j_gene: TRBJ2-7
abundance: once
v_gene: TRBV6-5
CDR3aa: CASKAGPYEQYF
CDR3nt: TGTGCCAGCAAGGCGGGCCCCTACGAGCAGTACTTC

d_gene: -
j_gene: TRBJ1-5
abundance: -
v_gene: TRBV7-8
CDR3aa: CASSFSVLTRTGNQPQHF
CDR3nt: TGTGCCAGCAGCTTTTCAGTGCTTACTAGGACGGGCAATCAGCCCCAGCATTTT

d_gene: -
j_gene: TRBJ2-7
abundance: -
v_gene: TRBV7-2
CDR3aa: CASSLARGYEQYF
CDR3nt: TGTGCCAGCAGCTTAGCACGCGGGTACGAGCAGTACTTC

d_gene: TRBD2
j_gene: TRBJ2-1
abundance: -
v_gene: TRBV2
CDR3aa: CASSGMGGIYNEQFF
CDR3nt: TGTGCCAGCAGTGGTATGGGGGGGATCTACAATGAGCAGTTCTTC

d_gene: -
j_gene: TRBJ1-1
abundance: -
v_gene: TRBV7-6
CDR3aa: CASSPRDIGAEAFF
CDR3nt: TGTGCCAGCAGCCCCCGGGACATAGGCGCTGAAGCTTTCTTT

d_gene: TRBD1
j_gene: TRBJ1-4
abundance: -
v_gene: TRBV27
CDR3aa: CASGPGGYEKLFF
CDR3nt: TGTGCCAGCGGTCCAGGGGGGTATGAAAAACTGTTTTTT

d_gene: TRBD1
j_gene: TRBJ2-7
abundance: -
v_gene: TRBV6-1
CDR3aa: CASSEGQGAYEQYF
CDR3nt: TGTGCCAGCAGTGAGGGACAGGGGGCCTACGAGCAGTACTTC

d_gene: TRBD1
j_gene: TRBJ1-1
abundance: few
v_gene: TRBV2
CDR3aa: CASRLTGGQNTEAFF
CDR3nt: TGTGCCAGCAGGCTGACAGGGGGCCAGAACACTGAAGCTTTCTTT

d_gene: -
j_gene: TRBJ1-5
abundance: -
v_gene: TRBV6-1
CDR3aa: CASGGTGGNQPQHF
CDR3nt: TGTGCCAGCGGCGGGACGGGTGGCAATCAGCCCCAGCATTTT

d_gene: TRBD1
j_gene: TRBJ1-4
abundance: once
v_gene: TRBV4-1
CDR3aa: CASSQDAGRQGYATNEKLFF
CDR3nt: TGCGCCAGCAGCCAAGATGCCGGGCGACAGGGCTATGCAACTAATGAAAAACTGTTTTTT

d_gene: -
j_gene: TRBJ2-7
abundance: -
v_gene: TRBV6-5
CDR3aa: CASSFRQTYEQYF
CDR3nt: TGTGCCAGCAGTTTTCGACAGACCTACGAGCAGTACTTC

d_gene: -
j_gene: TRBJ2-1
abundance: -
v_gene: TRBV7-8
CDR3aa: CASSSLYEQFF
CDR3nt: TGTGCCAGCAGCTCCCTTTATGAGCAGTTCTTC

d_gene: TRBD2
j_gene: TRBJ2-7
abundance: -
v_gene: TRBV19
CDR3aa: CASIPRTSCHEQYF
CDR3nt: TGTGCCAGTATTCCAAGGACTAGTTGCCACGAGCAGTACTTC

d_gene: TRBD2
j_gene: TRBJ2-7
abundance: -
v_gene: TRBV28
CDR3aa: CASSGTSFTIYEQYF
CDR3nt: TGTGCCAGCAGCGGGACTAGCTTCACCATCTACGAGCAGTACTTC

d_gene: -
j_gene: TRBJ2-3
abundance: -
v_gene: TRBV7-8
CDR3aa: CASSFRGRTDTQYF
CDR3nt: TGTGCCAGCAGCTTCAGGGGCCGCACAGATACGCAGTATTTT

d_gene: -
j_gene: TRBJ1-3
abundance: few
v_gene: TRBV7-8
CDR3aa: CASSFQAGNTIYF
CDR3nt: TGTGCCAGCAGCTTCCAGGCGGGAAACACCATATATTTT

d_gene: TRBD1
j_gene: TRBJ2-2
abundance: once
v_gene: TRBV5-4
CDR3aa: CASSRPGTVNTGELFF
CDR3nt: TGTGCCAGCAGCCGCCCCGGGACAGTCAACACCGGGGAGCTGTTTTTT

d_gene: -
j_gene: TRBJ1-2
abundance: -
v_gene: TRBV6-5
CDR3aa: CASSSPTAYSGYTF
CDR3nt: TGTGCCAGCAGTTCGCCGACAGCATACAGTGGCTACACCTTC

d_gene: -
j_gene: TRBJ2-7
abundance: -
v_gene: TRBV7-2
CDR3aa: CASSLVGGGTPQYEQYF
CDR3nt: TGTGCCAGCAGCTTAGTGGGAGGGGGTACCCCTCAGTACGAGCAGTACTTC

d_gene: TRBD2
j_gene: TRBJ2-3
abundance: -
v_gene: TRBV6-6
CDR3aa: CASSSGTSVGTQYF
CDR3nt: TGTGCCAGCAGTTCTGGGACTAGCGTTGGTACGCAGTATTTT

d_gene: -
j_gene: TRBJ1-1
abundance: -
v_gene: TRBV6-5
CDR3aa: CASSYLSRNTEAFF
CDR3nt: TGTGCCAGCAGTTACTTATCCAGGAACACTGAAGCTTTCTTT

d_gene: TRBD2
j_gene: TRBJ2-3
abundance: -
v_gene: TRBV19
CDR3aa: CASSLGLAGRDTQYF
CDR3nt: TGTGCCAGTAGTTTGGGACTAGCGGGGCGGGATACGCAGTATTTT

d_gene: TRBD1
j_gene: TRBJ2-5
abundance: -
v_gene: TRBV14
CDR3aa: CASSLRTGGKVFRETQYF
CDR3nt: TGTGCCAGCAGCCTCAGGACAGGGGGCAAGGTTTTTCGGGAGACCCAGTACTTC

d_gene: TRBD1
j_gene: TRBJ2-2
abundance: once
v_gene: TRBV28
CDR3aa: CASSSDRGLRNTGELFF
CDR3nt: TGTGCCAGCAGCTCGGACAGGGGGCTACGGAACACCGGGGAGCTGTTTTTT

d_gene: -
j_gene: TRBJ1-1
abundance: -
v_gene: TRBV9
CDR3aa: CASPVKAFF
CDR3nt: TGTGCCAGTCCCGTAAAAGCTTTCTTT

d_gene: -
j_gene: TRBJ2-1
abundance: -
v_gene: TRBV7-9
CDR3aa: CASSLKGIGVTYNEQFF
CDR3nt: TGTGCCAGCAGCTTAAAGGGCATAGGGGTGACCTACAATGAGCAGTTCTTC

d_gene: -
j_gene: TRBJ1-5
abundance: -
v_gene: TRBV6-1
CDR3aa: CASSEGSRQPQHF
CDR3nt: TGTGCCAGCAGTGAAGGGAGCCGTCAGCCCCAGCATTTT